This is a list of T cell receptor beta chains from one sample in a study of vaccination effects on CD4 cells after COVID-19. Their recognized antigens are unknown. TCRdb's table, derived via immunoSEQ multiplex PCR, lists solely in-frame clones and lacks some. The repertoire holds more than 30,000 clones, with 60% to 80% as singletons. Specimen: CD4+ T cells from PBMCs cultured with HCoV-OC43 spike peptides, collected before COVID-19 vaccination. The receptors come from a human donor who received a COVID-19 vaccine. CDR3s include the opening cysteine and the closing phenylalanine or tryptophan. D genes are given only for firm matches. A row's size may be missing; if present it is once, few, many or a size class.

len | j_gene | v_gene | abundance | d_gene | CDR3aa | CDR3nt
12 | TRBJ2-3 | TRBV9 | - | - | CASSVAGDTQYF | TGTGCCAGCAGCGTAGCTGGGGATACGCAGTATTTT
16 | TRBJ2-1 | TRBV4-2 | - | TRBD2 | CASSHNPGGGYNEQFF | TGTGCCAGCAGCCATAACCCGGGGGGGGGATACAATGAGCAGTTCTTC
15 | TRBJ2-1 | TRBV5-7 | - | - | CASSLGRLVYNEQFF | TGTGCCAGCAGCTTGGGACGGCTTGTTTACAATGAGCAGTTCTTC
15 | TRBJ2-5 | TRBV14 | few | - | CASSQDRDYQETQYF | TGTGCCAGCAGCCAAGACCGGGACTACCAAGAGACCCAGTACTTC
13 | TRBJ2-4 | TRBV12-3/TRBV12-4 | - | - | CASSLPGADIQYF | TGTGCCAGCAGTTTACCAGGGGCCGACATTCAGTACTTC
13 | TRBJ1-4 | TRBV12-3/TRBV12-4 | once | - | CASRNQGREKLFF | TGTGCCAGCAGGAACCAGGGGAGAGAAAAACTGTTTTTT
15 | TRBJ1-1 | TRBV7-8 | - | - | CASSLDGAVNTEAFF | TGTGCCAGCAGCTTAGATGGGGCCGTGAACACTGAAGCTTTCTTT
14 | TRBJ2-7 | TRBV27 | - | - | CASSFMGGSYEQYF | TGTGCCAGCAGTTTTATGGGGGGTTCCTACGAGCAGTACTTC
14 | TRBJ1-5 | TRBV5-1 | - | - | CASSFNGGNQPQHF | TGCGCCAGCAGCTTCAACGGGGGCAATCAGCCCCAGCATTTT
18 | TRBJ2-1 | TRBV27 | - | TRBD2 | CASKGWTPGLAGGGEQFF | TGTGCCAGCAAGGGGTGGACACCTGGACTAGCGGGAGGTGGCGAGCAGTTCTTC
14 | TRBJ1-5 | TRBV10-3 | few | - | CAITGDRFNQPQHF | TGTGCCATCACTGGCGACAGGTTCAATCAGCCCCAGCATTTT
16 | TRBJ2-1 | TRBV5-1 | few | - | CASSPPIGQSADEQFF | TGCGCCAGCAGCCCCCCCATTGGCCAGTCCGCGGATGAGCAGTTCTTC
16 | TRBJ1-3 | TRBV5-1 | - | - | CASSLVYMGEGNTIYF | TGCGCCAGCAGCTTGGTGTATATGGGCGAAGGAAACACCATATATTTT
14 | TRBJ1-1 | TRBV11-1 | - | - | CAVTRGAMNTEAFF | TGTGCAGTTACCCGAGGGGCCATGAACACTGAAGCTTTCTTT